The 4 T cell receptor beta chains reported below all come from one sample, sequenced in a study of blood T cells in healthy people across ages. The second PCR ran roughly 6 to 11 cycles with a sample-barcoded 5' primer and J-beta primers. In TCRdb, the 5' RACE reads were re-called with MiXCR into one record per CDR3 protein. The sample carries under 1,100,000 distinct CDR3 sequences, under 30% recorded once. These data were also filed under a second study, of T cells of mothers and their children.

The source material was blood. The receptors were sampled from a girl aged 2 to 9 in good health.

V gene TRBV6-2 or TRBV6-3 combines with J gene TRBJ2-5; D is uncertain. CDR3 length: 13 amino acids. Trimming removed 2 bases at V and 5 bases at J, with 9 bases between. Germline V lookup: CDR1 MNHEY, CDR2 SVGEGT. In DNA, the CDR3 is TGTGCCAGCAGTTACCGGTTTCAGGAGACCCAGTACTTC. Residues: CASSYRFQETQYF.

In this sample, this clonotype turned up a few times. The chain recombines TRBV29-1 with TRBJ2-7; the D gene could be TRBD1 or TRBD2 (5 bases each). The CDR3 is 13 amino acids. The V end was cut by 8 bases, the J end by 5 bases, with 19 bases between. Germline values: CDR1 SQVTM, CDR2 ANQGSEA. In nucleotides, the CDR3 is TGCAGCTTCCGGGACCAGGGCTTTGACGAGCAGTACTTC. Amino acids: CSFRDQGFDEQYF.

The V gene is TRBV29-1, the J gene TRBJ2-3, with 11 bases matching TRBD2. Per germline, CDR1 SQVTM and CDR2 ANQGSEA. The J segment lost 1 base and the V segment lost 3 bases, leaving 0 bases of the junction unmatched. The CDR3 covers 14 residues. The CDR3 DNA is TGCAGCGTTGAGACTAGCGGGGGCACAGATACGCAGTATTTT. Amino acids: CSVETSGGTDTQYF.

The chain is built from TRBV2 and TRBJ2-1; D gene unclear. V lost 6 bases and J lost 0, with 12 bases in between. Germline assignment: CDR1 SNHLY and CDR2 FYNNEI. The CDR3 covers 15 residues. CDR3 sequence: CASSVFGSSYNEQFF. The CDR3, as DNA: TGTGCCAGCAGCGTATTCGGAAGCTCCTACAATGAGCAGTTCTTC.